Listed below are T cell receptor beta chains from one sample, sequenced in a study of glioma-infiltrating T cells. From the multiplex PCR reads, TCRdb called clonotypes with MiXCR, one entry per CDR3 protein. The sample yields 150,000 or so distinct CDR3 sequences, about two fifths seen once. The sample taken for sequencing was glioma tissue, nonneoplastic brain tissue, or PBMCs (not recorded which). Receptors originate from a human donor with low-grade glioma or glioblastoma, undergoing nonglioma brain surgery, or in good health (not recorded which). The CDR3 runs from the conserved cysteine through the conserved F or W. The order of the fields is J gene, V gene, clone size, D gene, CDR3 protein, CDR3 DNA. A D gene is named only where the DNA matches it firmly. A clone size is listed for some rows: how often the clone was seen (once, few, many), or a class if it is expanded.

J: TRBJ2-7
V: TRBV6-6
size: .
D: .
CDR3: CASSVVSTCSYEQYF
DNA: TGTGCCAGCAGCGTCGTGAGTACGTGCTCCTACGAGCAGTACTTC

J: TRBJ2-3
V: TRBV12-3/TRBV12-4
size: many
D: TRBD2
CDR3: CASGMGLAPDTQYF
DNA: TGTGCCAGCGGAATGGGACTAGCCCCAGATACGCAGTATTTT

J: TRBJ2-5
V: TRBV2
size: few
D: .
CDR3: CASSGDFQETQYF
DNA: TGTGCCAGCAGTGGGGACTTTCAAGAGACCCAGTACTTC

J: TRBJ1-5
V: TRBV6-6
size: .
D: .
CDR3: CASSYSRANQPQHF
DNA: TGTGCCAGCAGTTACTCCAGGGCAAATCAGCCCCAGCATTTT

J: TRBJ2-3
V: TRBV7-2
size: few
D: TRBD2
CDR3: CASSLSGGLDTQYF
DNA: TGTGCCAGCAGCCTTAGCGGGGGCTTGGATACGCAGTATTTT

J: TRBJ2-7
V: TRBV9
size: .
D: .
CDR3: CASSEKQGAEQYF
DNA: TGTGCCAGCAGCGAGAAGCAGGGAGCCGAGCAGTACTTC

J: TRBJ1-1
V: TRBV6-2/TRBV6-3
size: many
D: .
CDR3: CASSAGSNTEAFF
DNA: TGTGCCAGCAGTGCCGGGTCAAACACTGAAGCTTTCTTT

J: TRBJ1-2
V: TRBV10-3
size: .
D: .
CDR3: CAISEFRDNYGYTF
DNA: TGTGCCATCAGTGAGTTTCGGGACAACTATGGCTACACCTTC

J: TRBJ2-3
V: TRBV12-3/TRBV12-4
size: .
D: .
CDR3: CASSPGQPGTDTQYF
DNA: TGTGCCAGCAGTCCTGGACAGCCCGGCACAGATACGCAGTATTTT

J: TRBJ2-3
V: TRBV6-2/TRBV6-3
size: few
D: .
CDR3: CASTRGYTDTQYF
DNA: TGTGCCAGCACCCGAGGCTACACAGATACGCAGTATTTT

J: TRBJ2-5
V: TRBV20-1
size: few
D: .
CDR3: CSAGTLQETQYF
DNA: TGCAGTGCTGGGACCCTCCAAGAGACCCAGTACTTC

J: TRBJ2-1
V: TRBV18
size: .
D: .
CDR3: CASSPSTYNEQFF
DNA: TGTGCCAGCTCACCTAGCACCTACAATGAGCAGTTCTTC

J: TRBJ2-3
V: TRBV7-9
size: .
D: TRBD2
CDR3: CASSLVGLAVGADTQYF
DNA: TGTGCCAGCAGCTTAGTAGGCCTAGCGGTTGGAGCAGATACGCAGTATTTT

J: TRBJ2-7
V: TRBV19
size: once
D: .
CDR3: CASSEGPDTYEQYF
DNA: TGTGCCAGTTCCGAGGGTCCAGACACCTACGAGCAGTACTTC

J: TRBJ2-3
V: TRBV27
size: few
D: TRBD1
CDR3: CASSLGQGSYTQYF
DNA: TGTGCCAGCAGTTTGGGACAGGGCTCGTATACGCAGTATTTT

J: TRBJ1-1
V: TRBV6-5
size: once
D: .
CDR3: CARSNGIGTGEAFF
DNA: TGTGCCAGAAGTAACGGGATTGGGACGGGTGAAGCTTTCTTT

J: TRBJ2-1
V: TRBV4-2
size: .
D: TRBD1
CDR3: CASSQGDRGYNEQFF
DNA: TGTGCCAGCAGCCAAGGGGACAGGGGATACAATGAGCAGTTCTTC

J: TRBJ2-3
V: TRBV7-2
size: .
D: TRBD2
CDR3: CASSLALTSDTDTQYF
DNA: TGTGCCAGCAGCTTAGCCCTGACTAGCGACACAGATACGCAGTATTTT

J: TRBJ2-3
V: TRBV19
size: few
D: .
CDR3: CASSPSWGTDTQYF
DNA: TGTGCCAGTAGTCCCTCTTGGGGCACAGATACGCAGTATTTT

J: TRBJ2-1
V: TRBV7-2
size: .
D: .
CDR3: CASSSRGGPGGSYNEQFF
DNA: TGTGCCAGCAGCTCGAGGGGGGGGCCTGGTGGTTCCTACAATGAGCAGTTCTTC

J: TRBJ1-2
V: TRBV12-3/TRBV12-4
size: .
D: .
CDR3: CASSFVVGGYTF
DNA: TGTGCCAGCAGTTTTGTGGTAGGGGGCTACACCTTC

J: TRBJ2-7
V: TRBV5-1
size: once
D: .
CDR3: CASRLGAGYEQYF
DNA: TGCGCCAGCAGATTGGGGGCAGGCTACGAGCAGTACTTC

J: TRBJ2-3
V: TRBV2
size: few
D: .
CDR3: CASSREGSADTQYF
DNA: TGTGCCAGCAGCAGGGAAGGGAGCGCAGATACGCAGTATTTT

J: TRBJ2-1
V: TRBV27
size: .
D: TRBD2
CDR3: CASSLSGGGNEQFF
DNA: TGTGCCAGCAGCTTGAGCGGGGGGGGCAATGAGCAGTTCTTC

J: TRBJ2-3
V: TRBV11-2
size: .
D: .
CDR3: CASSSIDWYAPDTQYF
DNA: TGTGCCAGCAGCTCCATTGACTGGTATGCACCAGATACGCAGTATTTT

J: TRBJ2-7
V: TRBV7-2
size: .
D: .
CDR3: CASSLGSLREQYF
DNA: TGTGCCAGCAGCTTAGGCAGCCTACGGGAGCAGTACTTC

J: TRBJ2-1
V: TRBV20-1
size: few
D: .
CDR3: CSATYRDSYEQFF
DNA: TGCAGTGCAACCTATCGGGACTCTTATGAGCAGTTCTTC

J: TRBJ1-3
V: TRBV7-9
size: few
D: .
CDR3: CASSRTGISGNTIYF
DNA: TGTGCCAGCAGCCGCACAGGGATCTCTGGAAACACCATATATTTT

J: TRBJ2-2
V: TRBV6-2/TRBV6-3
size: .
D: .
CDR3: CASSYSRTPGTWELFF
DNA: TGTGCCAGCAGTTACTCACGGACACCGGGCACCTGGGAGCTGTTTTTT

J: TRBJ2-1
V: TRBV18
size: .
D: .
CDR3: CASSPLRGGSYNEQFF
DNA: TGTGCCAGCTCACCTCTCAGGGGGGGGTCCTACAATGAGCAGTTCTTC

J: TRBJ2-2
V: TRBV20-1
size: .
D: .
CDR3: CSARAVGGELFF
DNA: TGCAGTGCGCGGGCGGTGGGCGGGGAGCTGTTTTTT

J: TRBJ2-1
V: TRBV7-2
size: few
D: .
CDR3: CASSLGGLVREQFF
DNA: TGTGCCAGCAGCTTAGGTGGCCTAGTGAGGGAGCAGTTCTTC

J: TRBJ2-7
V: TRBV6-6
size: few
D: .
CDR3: CASSYSRASGSVPPSYEQYF
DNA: TGTGCCAGCAGTTACTCCCGCGCATCAGGGTCGGTCCCTCCCTCCTACGAGCAGTACTTC

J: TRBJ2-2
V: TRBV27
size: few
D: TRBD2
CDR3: CASSPGGPGTGELFF
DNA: TGTGCCAGCAGCCCGGGGGGGCCCGGCACCGGGGAGCTGTTTTTT

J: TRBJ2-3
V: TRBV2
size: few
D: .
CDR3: CASSPGEADTQYF
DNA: TGTGCCAGCAGCCCCGGAGAAGCAGATACGCAGTATTTT

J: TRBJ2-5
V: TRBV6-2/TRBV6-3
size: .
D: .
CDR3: CAGSSTNANQETQYF
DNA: TGTGCCGGCAGTTCGACAAATGCTAATCAAGAGACCCAGTACTTC

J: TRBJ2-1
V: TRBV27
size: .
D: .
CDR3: CASSLMADYNEQFF
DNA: TGTGCCAGCAGTTTGATGGCTGATTACAATGAGCAGTTCTTC

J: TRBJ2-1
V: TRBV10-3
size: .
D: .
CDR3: CAISESTLVEQFF
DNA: TGTGCCATCAGTGAGTCGACGTTGGTGGAGCAGTTCTTC

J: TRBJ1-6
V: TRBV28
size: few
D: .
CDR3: CASSDTWDNSPLHF
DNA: TGTGCCAGCAGCGACACATGGGATAATTCACCCCTCCACTTT

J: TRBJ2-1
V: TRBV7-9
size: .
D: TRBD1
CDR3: CASSLESWTGGGHEQFF
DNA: TGTGCCAGCAGCTTAGAATCGTGGACAGGGGGCGGGCATGAGCAGTTCTTC